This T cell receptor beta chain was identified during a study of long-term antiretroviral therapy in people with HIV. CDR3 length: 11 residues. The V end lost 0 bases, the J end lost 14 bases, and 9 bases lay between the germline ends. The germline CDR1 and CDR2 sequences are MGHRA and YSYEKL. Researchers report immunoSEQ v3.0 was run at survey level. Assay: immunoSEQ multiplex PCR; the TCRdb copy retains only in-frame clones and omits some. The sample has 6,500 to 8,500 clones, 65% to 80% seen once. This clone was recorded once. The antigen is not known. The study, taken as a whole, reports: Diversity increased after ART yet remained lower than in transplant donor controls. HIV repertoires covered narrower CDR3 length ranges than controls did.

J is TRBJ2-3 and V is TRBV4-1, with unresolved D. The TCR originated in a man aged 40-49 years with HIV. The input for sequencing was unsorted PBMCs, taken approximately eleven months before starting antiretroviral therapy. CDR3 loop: CASSQELELYF. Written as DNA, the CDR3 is TGCGCCAGCAGCCAAGAGCTAGAGCTGTATTTT.